The T cell receptor (beta chain) described here comes from a study of shared clonotypes between healthy human individuals. The protocol was immunoSEQ multiplex PCR, while the TCRdb copy is restricted to in-frame clones and leaves out a portion. Of under 2,000,000 clones in the sample, less than 95% were seen once. Terminally differentiated effector memory CD45RA+ cells were left out of the naive CD8 fraction, which was CD45RO-negative and positively selected for CCR7. Germline V CDR1 and CDR2: SNHLY, FYNNEI. The CDR3 is made up of 13 amino acids. V was pared by 10 bases and J by 1 base, with 5 bases of the junction left unmatched.

The clonotype comes from a man between 18 and 35 years old in good health. V and J are TRBV2 and TRBJ2-3; 7 nucleotides align to TRBD1. The sample was naive CD8+ T cells sorted from blood. The CDR3 bases are TGTGCCATCAAGGGGGCGGGCACAGATACGCAGTATTTT. It encodes CAIKGAGTDTQYF.